This T cell receptor (beta chain) was sequenced for a study of T cells in narcolepsy. Study background: Enrolled donors included narcolepsy type 1 or type 2 patients and healthy controls. Overall study findings and caveats: Healthy controls reportedly lacked the autoreactive clonotypes serially found in patients' blood. Same-patient CSF and blood CD4+ T cell clonotypes included HCRT-specific and TRIB2-specific autoreactive ones.

CDR1 is SEHNR, CDR2 FQNEAQ, per germline (reference sequence). V shed 2 bases, J shed 1 base, and the junction held 4 bases outside the gene matches. The CDR3 is made up of 16 amino acids. The method was immunoSEQ multiplex PCR; TCRdb's version includes in-frame clones alone and lacks a portion of them. Of 30,000 to 35,000 clones in the sample, roughly three quarters were seen once. Comments on this clone: As yet, its antigen is unknown.

This sequence originates from a human donor in good health. The rearrangement joins TRBV7-9 to TRBJ2-3; 9 bases are shared with TRBD2. Sequencing was performed on memory (CD45RA-) CD4+ T cells from blood. Here the CDR3 DNA reads TGTGCCAGCAGCTTATCCGCGGGAGGGCGCACAGATACGCAGTATTTT. Protein product: CASSLSAGGRTDTQYF.